This T cell receptor beta chain originates from a study of cytomegalovirus exposure and HLA in healthy donors. Overall study results and limits: Most TCRs appeared rarely, but some public TCRs recurred in many donors. In vitro work confirmed that a few CMV-associated chains recognize CMV antigens. The study put 150 or so TCR beta chains on its list as cytomegalovirus-associated.

For this clone: Its antigen is not identified.

Germline V CDR1 and CDR2: MDHEN, SYDVKM. The CDR3 runs to 16 residues. Trimming removed 2 bases from V and 1 base from J; junction bases left unmatched: 6. Data came from immunoSEQ multiplex PCR; TCRdb stores just in-frame clones and leaves some out. The sample lists approximately 260,000 clones, approximately 86% occurring once. Sequencing used PBMCs. This clonotype originated in a woman aged 25 to 45 in good health and CMV-seropositive. The rearrangement joins TRBV28 to TRBJ1-1; 8 positions agree with TRBD1. The CDR3 spells CASSLRRQGWNTEAFF. CDR3 coding DNA: TGTGCCAGCAGTTTACGTAGACAGGGGTGGAACACTGAAGCTTTCTTT.